These 3 T cell receptor beta chains were sequenced from one sample in a study of Ad26.COV2.S vaccination and SARS-CoV-2 variants. Produced via immunoSEQ multiplex PCR; TCRdb's table is partial and in-frame only. The data show 500,000 or so clones, roughly 89% seen once. Treatment given: about 20 received Ad26.COV2.S at low or high dose, single or two shots; five or six received placebo; per-sample allocation not given. Sample collection was performed on day 63 after the first vaccine or placebo injection. The material was peripheral blood, obtained in a trial of Ad26.COV2.S vaccine versus placebo. The receptors were gathered from a person between 18 and 65 years old who received the Ad26.COV2.S COVID-19 vaccine or a placebo.

The CDR3, as DNA: TGTGCCAGCAGCTTAGCATCCGGAAAGATCTACAATGAGCAGTTCTTC. Translation: CASSLASGKIYNEQFF. The V and J genes are TRBV7-2 and TRBJ2-1; no firm D call. V was clipped by 0 bases and J by 3 bases, with 12 bases between them. CDR1 is SGHTA and CDR2 is FQGNSA in the germline V gene. This CDR3 comprises 16 residues.

This sequence joins TRBV6-5 and TRBJ2-3; a possible D gene is TRBD1 (7 bases). Germline assignment: CDR1 MNHEY and CDR2 SVGAGI. V lost 6 bases to trimming and J lost 4 bases, with 17 bases between them. This CDR3 is 15 amino acids long. The CDR3: CASRIQGGAADTQYF. CDR3 DNA sequence: TGTGCCAGCAGAATTCAGGGGGGCGCTGCAGATACGCAGTATTTT.

V gene TRBV7-9 combines with J gene TRBJ2-7, with 9 bases identical to TRBD1. The CDR3 length is 15 residues. With V trimmed by 4 bases and J by 4 bases, 8 bases remained unmatched. Germline V gene lookup returns CDR1 SEHNR and CDR2 FQNEAQ (reference sequence). The CDR3 coding sequence is TGTGCCAGCAGCTACACCGGGACAGGGAATTACGAGCAGTACTTC. Its protein is CASSYTGTGNYEQYF.